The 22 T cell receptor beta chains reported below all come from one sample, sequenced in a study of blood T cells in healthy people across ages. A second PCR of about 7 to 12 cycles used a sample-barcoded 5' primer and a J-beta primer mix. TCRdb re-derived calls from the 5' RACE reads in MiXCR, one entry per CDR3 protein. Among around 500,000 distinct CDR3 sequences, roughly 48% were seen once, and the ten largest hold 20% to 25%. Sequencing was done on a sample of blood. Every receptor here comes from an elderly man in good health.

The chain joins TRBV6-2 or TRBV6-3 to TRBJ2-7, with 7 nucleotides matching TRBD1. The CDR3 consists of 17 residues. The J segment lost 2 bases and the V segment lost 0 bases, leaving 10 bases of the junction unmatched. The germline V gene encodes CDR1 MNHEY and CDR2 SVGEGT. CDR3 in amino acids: CASSYSRGGWSPYEQYF. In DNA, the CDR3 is TGTGCCAGCAGTTACTCGAGAGGGGGCTGGAGCCCCTACGAGCAGTACTTC.

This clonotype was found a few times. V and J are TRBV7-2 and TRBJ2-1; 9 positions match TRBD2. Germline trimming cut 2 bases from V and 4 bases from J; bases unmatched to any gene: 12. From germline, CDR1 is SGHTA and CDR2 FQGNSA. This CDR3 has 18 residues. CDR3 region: CASSLFPIAGDIYNEQFF. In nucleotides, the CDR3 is TGTGCCAGCAGCTTATTTCCCATAGCGGGGGACATTTACAATGAGCAGTTCTTC.

The CDR3 region is CASSPNFGTESSYEQYF. The CDR3 DNA reads as TGTGCCAGCAGCCCCAACTTTGGGACGGAGAGCTCCTACGAGCAGTACTTC. The rearrangement joins TRBV4-2 to TRBJ2-7; tentatively, D is TRBD1 or TRBD2 (5 bases each). The ends were cut back, 4 bases at V and 0 bases at J, with 19 bases in the middle. The CDR3 is 17 amino acids. Germline values: CDR1 LGHNA, CDR2 YNFKEQ.

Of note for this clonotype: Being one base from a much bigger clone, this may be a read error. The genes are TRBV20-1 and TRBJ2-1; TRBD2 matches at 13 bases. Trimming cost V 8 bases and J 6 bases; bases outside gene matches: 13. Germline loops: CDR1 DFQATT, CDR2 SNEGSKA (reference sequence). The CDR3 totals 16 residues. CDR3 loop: CSTDIFGTSGANEQFF. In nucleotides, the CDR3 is TGCAGTACTGACATTTTCGGGACTAGCGGGGCCAATGAGCAGTTCTTC.

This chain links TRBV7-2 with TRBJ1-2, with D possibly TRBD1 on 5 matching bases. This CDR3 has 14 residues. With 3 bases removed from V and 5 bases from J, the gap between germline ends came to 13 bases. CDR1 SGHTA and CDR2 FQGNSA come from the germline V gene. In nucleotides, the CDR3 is TGTGCCAGCAGCTTGGGGGTAGGGGATTATGGCTACACCTTC. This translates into CASSLGVGDYGYTF. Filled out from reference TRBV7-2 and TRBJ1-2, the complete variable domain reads GAGVSQSPSNKVTEKGKDVELRCDPISGHTALYWYRQSLGQGLEFLIYFQGNSAPDKSGLPSDRFSAERTGGSVSTLTIQRTQQEDSAVYLCASSLGVGDYGYTFGSGTRLTVV.

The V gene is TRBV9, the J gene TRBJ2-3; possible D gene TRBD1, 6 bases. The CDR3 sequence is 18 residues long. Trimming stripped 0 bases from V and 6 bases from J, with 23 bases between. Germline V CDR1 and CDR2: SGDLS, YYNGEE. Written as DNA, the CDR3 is TGTGCCAGCAGCGTAGGAATCGGTGGGACAATGCTCACGGATACGCAGTATTTT. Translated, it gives CASSVGIGGTMLTDTQYF. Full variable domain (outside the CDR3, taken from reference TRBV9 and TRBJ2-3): DSGVTQTPKHLITATGQRVTLRCSPRSGDLSVYWYQQSLDQGLQFLIQYYNGEERAKGNILERFSAQQFPDLHSELNLSSLELGDSALYFCASSVGIGGTMLTDTQYFGPGTRLTVL.

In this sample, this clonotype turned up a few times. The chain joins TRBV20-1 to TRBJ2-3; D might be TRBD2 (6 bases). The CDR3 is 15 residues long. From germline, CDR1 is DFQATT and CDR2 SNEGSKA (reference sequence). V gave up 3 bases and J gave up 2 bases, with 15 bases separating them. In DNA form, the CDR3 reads TGCAGTGCTAGTGTCCTCCTAGCGCCCACAGATACGCAGTATTTT. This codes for CSASVLLAPTDTQYF.

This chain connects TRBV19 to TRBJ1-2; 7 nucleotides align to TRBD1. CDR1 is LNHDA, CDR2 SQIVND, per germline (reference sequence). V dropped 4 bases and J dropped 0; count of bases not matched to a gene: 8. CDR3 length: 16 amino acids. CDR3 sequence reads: CASSSRDRRTNYGYTF. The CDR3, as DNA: TGTGCCAGTAGTAGCAGGGACAGACGCACTAACTATGGCTACACCTTC.

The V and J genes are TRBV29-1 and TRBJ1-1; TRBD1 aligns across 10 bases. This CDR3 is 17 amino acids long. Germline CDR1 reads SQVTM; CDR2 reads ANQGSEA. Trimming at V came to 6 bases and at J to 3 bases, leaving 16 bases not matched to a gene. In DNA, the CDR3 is TGCAGCGTGCCGGGACAGGGGCCCAGACCCCTAGACACTGAAGCTTTCTTT. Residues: CSVPGQGPRPLDTEAFF.

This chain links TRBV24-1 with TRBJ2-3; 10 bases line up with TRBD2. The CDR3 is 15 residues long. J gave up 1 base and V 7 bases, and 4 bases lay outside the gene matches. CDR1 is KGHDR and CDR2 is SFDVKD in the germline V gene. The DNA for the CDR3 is TGTGCCACCAGCTCTAGCGGGGGCCGCACAGATACGCAGTATTTT. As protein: CATSSSGGRTDTQYF.

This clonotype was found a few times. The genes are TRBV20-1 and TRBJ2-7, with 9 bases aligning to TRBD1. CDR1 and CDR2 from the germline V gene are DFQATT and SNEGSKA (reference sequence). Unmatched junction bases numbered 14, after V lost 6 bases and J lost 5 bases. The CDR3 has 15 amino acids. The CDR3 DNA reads TGCAGTGCCCAGATAATCGGACAGGGGCCCCACGAGCAGTACTTC. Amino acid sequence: CSAQIIGQGPHEQYF.

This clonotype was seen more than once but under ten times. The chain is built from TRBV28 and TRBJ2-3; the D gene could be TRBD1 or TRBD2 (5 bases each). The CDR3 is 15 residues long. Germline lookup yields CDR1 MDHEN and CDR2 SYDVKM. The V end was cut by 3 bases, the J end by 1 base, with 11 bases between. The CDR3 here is CASSLPRDGTDTQYF. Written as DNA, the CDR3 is TGTGCCAGCAGTTTGCCTAGGGACGGCACAGATACGCAGTATTTT.

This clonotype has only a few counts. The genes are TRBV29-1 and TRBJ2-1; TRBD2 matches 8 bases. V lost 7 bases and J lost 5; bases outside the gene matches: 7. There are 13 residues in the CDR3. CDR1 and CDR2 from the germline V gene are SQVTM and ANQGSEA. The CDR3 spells CSALGTSNNEQFF. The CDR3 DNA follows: TGCAGCGCCCTCGGGACTAGTAACAATGAGCAGTTCTTC.

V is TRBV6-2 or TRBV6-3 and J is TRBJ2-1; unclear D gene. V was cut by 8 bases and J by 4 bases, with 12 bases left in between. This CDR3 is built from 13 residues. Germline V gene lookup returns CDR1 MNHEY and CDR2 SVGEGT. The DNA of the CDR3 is TGTGCCAGCCCCTGCGGACGGTACAATGAGCAGTTCTTC. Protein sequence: CASPCGRYNEQFF.

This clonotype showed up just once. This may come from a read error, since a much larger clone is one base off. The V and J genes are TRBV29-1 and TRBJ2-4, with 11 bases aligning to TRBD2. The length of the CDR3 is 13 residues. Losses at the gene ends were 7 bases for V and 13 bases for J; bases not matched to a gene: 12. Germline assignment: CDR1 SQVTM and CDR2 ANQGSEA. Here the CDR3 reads CSGGTSGDNEQYF. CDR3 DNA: TGCAGCGGAGGGACTAGCGGCGACAATGAGCAGTACTTC. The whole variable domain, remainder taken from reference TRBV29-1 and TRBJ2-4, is SAVISQKPSRDICQRGTSLTIQCQVDSQVTMMFWYRQQPGQSLTLIATANQGSEATYESGFVIDKFPISRPNLTFSTLTVSNMSPEDSSIYLCSGGTSGDNEQYFGAGTRLSVL.

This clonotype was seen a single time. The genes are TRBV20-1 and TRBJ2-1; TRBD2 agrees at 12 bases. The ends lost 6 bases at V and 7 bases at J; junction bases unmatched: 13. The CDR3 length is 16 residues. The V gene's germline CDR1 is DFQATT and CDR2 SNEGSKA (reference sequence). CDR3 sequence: CSATGLAGGRLNEQFF. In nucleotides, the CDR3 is TGCAGTGCGACGGGGCTAGCGGGGGGGAGATTGAATGAGCAGTTCTTC.

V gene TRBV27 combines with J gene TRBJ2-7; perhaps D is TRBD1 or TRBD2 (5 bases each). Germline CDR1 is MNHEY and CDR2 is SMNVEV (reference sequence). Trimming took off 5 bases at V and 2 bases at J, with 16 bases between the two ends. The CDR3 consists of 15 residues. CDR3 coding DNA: TGTGCCAGCAGTCCCCTCGGGACGGTACCCTACGAGCAGTACTTC. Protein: CASSPLGTVPYEQYF.

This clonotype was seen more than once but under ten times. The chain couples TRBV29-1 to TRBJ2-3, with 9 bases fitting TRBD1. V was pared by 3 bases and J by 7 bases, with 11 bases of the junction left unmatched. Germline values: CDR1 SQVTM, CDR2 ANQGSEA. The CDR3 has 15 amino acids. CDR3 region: CSVEAEHRGRNTQYF. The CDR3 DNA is TGCAGCGTTGAGGCTGAGCACAGGGGGCGGAATACGCAGTATTTT.

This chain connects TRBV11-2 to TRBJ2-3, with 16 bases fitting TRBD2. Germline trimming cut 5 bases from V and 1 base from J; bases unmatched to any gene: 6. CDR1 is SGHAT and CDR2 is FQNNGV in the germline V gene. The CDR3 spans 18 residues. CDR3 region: CASSPGLAGGTRTDTQYF. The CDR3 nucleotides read TGTGCCAGCAGCCCGGGACTAGCGGGAGGGACCCGCACAGATACGCAGTATTTT.

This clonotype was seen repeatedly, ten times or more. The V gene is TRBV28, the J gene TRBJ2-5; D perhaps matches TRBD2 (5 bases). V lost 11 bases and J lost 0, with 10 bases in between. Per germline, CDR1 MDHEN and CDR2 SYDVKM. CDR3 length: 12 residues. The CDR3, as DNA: TGTGCCGTGCGCGGGTACCAAGAGACCCAGTACTTC. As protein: CAVRGYQETQYF.

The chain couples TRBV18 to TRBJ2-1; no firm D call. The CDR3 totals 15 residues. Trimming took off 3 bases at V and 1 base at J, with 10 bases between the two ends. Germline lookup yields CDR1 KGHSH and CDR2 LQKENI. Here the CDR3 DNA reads TGTGCCAGCTCACCGACAACCAATTCCTACAATGAGCAGTTCTTC. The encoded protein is CASSPTTNSYNEQFF.

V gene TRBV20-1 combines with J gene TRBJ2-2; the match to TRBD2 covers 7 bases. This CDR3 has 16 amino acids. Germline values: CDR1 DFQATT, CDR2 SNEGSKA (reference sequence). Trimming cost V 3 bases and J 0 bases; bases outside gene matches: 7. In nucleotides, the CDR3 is TGCAGTGCTAGGTCCCTAGCGGACGCGAACACCGGGGAGCTGTTTTTT. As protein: CSARSLADANTGELFF.